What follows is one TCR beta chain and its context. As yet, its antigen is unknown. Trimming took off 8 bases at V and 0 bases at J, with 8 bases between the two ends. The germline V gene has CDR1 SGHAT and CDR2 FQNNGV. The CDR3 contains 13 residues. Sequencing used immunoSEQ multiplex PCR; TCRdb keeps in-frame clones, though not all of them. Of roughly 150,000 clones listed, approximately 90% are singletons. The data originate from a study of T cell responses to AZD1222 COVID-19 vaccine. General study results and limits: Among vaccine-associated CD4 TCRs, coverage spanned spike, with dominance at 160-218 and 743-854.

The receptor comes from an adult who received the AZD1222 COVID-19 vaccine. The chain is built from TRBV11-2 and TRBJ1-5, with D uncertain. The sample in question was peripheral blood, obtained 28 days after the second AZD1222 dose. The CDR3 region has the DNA TGTGCCAGCCAATCAGATAGCAATCAGCCCCAGCATTTT. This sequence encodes CASQSDSNQPQHF.